This is a list of T cell receptor beta chains from one sample in a study of response to subunit inactivated influenza vaccine. MiXCR, applied by TCRdb to the RT-PCR reads, yields one record per CDR3 protein. The table has 490,000 or so distinct CDR3 sequences, about 7.6% seen once. Sample: PBMCs from blood, taken 23 to 25 months after vaccination. Receptors were obtained from a man between 45 and 75 years old who received an inactivated influenza vaccine. CDR3s include the opening cysteine and the closing phenylalanine or tryptophan. D genes are given only for firm matches. Not all rows give a size; the values are once, few, many and, for expanded clones, a class.

size	length	V	D	J	CDR3	DNA
NA	14	TRBV7-2	NA	TRBJ2-1	CASSLLHGLGEQFF	TGTGCCAGCAGCTTACTTCATGGTTTGGGTGAGCAGTTCTTC
few	13	TRBV18	NA	TRBJ1-1	CASSPQKNTEAFF	TGTGCCAGCTCACCACAGAAGAACACTGAAGCTTTCTTT
many	15	TRBV12-3/TRBV12-4	NA	TRBJ2-7	CASSLRTVTPFEQYF	TGTGCCAGCAGTTTGAGGACAGTAACCCCGTTCGAGCAGTACTTC
NA	14	TRBV7-2	NA	TRBJ2-5	CASSLGGSRETQYF	TGTGCCAGCAGCTTAGGGGGTAGCCGGGAGACCCAGTACTTC
few	13	TRBV7-9	NA	TRBJ2-3	CASSLASPGDRYF	TGTGCCAGCAGCTTAGCGTCCCCTGGAGATCGGTATTTT
many	16	TRBV28	TRBD2	TRBJ2-1	CASSQYSGTPYNEQFF	TGTGCCAGCAGTCAATATAGCGGGACCCCATACAATGAGCAGTTCTTC
many	19	TRBV11-2	TRBD2	TRBJ2-3	CASSLVQTGLAGNTDTQYF	TGTGCCAGCAGCTTAGTACAAACGGGACTAGCGGGGAACACAGATACGCAGTATTTT
few	12	TRBV18	NA	TRBJ2-1	CASSPPMGEQFF	TGTGCCAGCTCACCCCCTATGGGCGAGCAGTTCTTC
many	15	TRBV10-3	TRBD1	TRBJ2-4	CAISEDRAAKNIQYF	TGTGCCATCAGCGAGGACAGGGCAGCCAAAAACATTCAGTACTTC
NA	15	TRBV10-3	NA	TRBJ2-7	CAISESSRVGYEQYF	TGTGCCATCAGTGAGTCGTCCAGGGTAGGTTACGAGCAGTACTTC
many	16	TRBV4-3	TRBD2	TRBJ2-3	CASSQEAGGFADTQYF	TGCGCCAGCAGCCAAGAAGCGGGAGGATTTGCAGATACGCAGTATTTT
few	16	TRBV7-2	TRBD2	TRBJ2-1	CASSWSGTSSYNEQFF	TGTGCCAGCAGCTGGTCAGGGACTAGCTCCTACAATGAGCAGTTCTTC
NA	13	TRBV5-5	NA	TRBJ2-7	CASSLPLLGEQYF	TGTGCCAGCAGCTTGCCTCTACTGGGGGAGCAGTACTTC
few	15	TRBV18	NA	TRBJ2-1	CASSLTLGQRNEQFF	TGTGCCAGCTCACTCACGTTAGGCCAGCGGAATGAGCAGTTCTTC
many	14	TRBV3-1	TRBD2	TRBJ2-1	CASSRRDYHNEQFF	TGTGCCAGCAGCCGACGGGACTACCACAATGAGCAGTTCTTC
NA	14	TRBV3-1	NA	TRBJ2-1	CASSSWDKQNEQFF	TGTGCCAGCAGCTCGTGGGACAAGCAGAATGAGCAGTTCTTC
many	16	TRBV4-1	TRBD2	TRBJ2-4	CASSRTLSGGKNIQYF	TGCGCCAGCAGCCGCACCCTAAGCGGGGGTAAAAACATTCAGTACTTC
many	14	TRBV5-1	TRBD2	TRBJ2-1	CASSLDSGTNEQFF	TGCGCCAGCAGCTTGGATAGCGGGACAAACGAGCAGTTCTTC
NA	14	TRBV7-8	NA	TRBJ2-5	CASKRRGPQETQYF	TGTGCCAGCAAGAGGCGGGGGCCACAAGAGACCCAGTACTTC
many	13	TRBV18	NA	TRBJ2-5	CASSPGLLETQYF	TGTGCCAGCTCCCCAGGGCTGTTAGAGACCCAGTACTTC
few	15	TRBV20-1	NA	TRBJ1-2	CSARDHGRAESGYTF	TGCAGTGCTAGAGATCATGGCAGGGCCGAGTCTGGCTACACCTTC
NA	15	TRBV20-1	TRBD2	TRBJ2-1	CSARDEASGGNEQFF	TGCAGTGCTAGAGATGAGGCTAGCGGGGGGAATGAGCAGTTCTTC
many	13	TRBV28	NA	TRBJ2-1	CASSLIGGPEQFF	TGTGCCAGCAGTTTGATTGGAGGGCCTGAGCAGTTCTTC
few	16	TRBV4-3	NA	TRBJ2-1	CASSQDAAYSYNEQFF	TGCGCCAGCAGCCAAGATGCAGCCTACTCCTACAATGAGCAGTTCTTC
many	15	TRBV28	NA	TRBJ2-1	CASSGGGETYNEQFF	TGTGCCAGCAGTGGGGGTGGGGAGACCTACAATGAGCAGTTCTTC
many	14	TRBV6-5	TRBD1	TRBJ2-5	CASSLTGVQETQYF	TGTGCCAGCAGTTTAACAGGGGTCCAAGAGACCCAGTACTTC
NA	13	TRBV12-3/TRBV12-4	NA	TRBJ2-3	CASSFPLPDTQYF	TGTGCCAGCAGTTTTCCCCTCCCGGATACGCAGTATTTT
many	16	TRBV7-8	TRBD2	TRBJ2-1	CASNRAGTSRYNEQFF	TGTGCCAGCAATCGTGCCGGGACTAGCCGATACAATGAGCAGTTCTTC
NA	17	TRBV5-1	TRBD2	TRBJ2-5	CASSSGLAGATQETQYF	TGCGCCAGCAGCTCGGGACTAGCGGGGGCCACCCAAGAGACCCAGTACTTC
NA	13	TRBV15	NA	TRBJ2-1	CATSSRATNEQFF	TGTGCCACCAGCAGCCGGGCCACCAATGAGCAGTTCTTC
many	17	TRBV7-9	NA	TRBJ2-1	CASSSLLGTPEGNEQFF	TGTGCCAGCAGCTCCCTTTTGGGGACCCCAGAGGGCAATGAGCAGTTCTTC
many	17	TRBV4-2	TRBD1	TRBJ2-3	CASSPRTGAFSTDTQYF	TGTGCCAGCAGCCCCCGGACAGGGGCTTTCAGCACAGATACGCAGTATTTT
few	13	TRBV20-1	TRBD2	TRBJ2-2	CSADLLAGGELFF	TGCAGTGCCGACCTCCTAGCGGGCGGGGAGCTGTTTTTT
many	15	TRBV5-1	NA	TRBJ2-3	CASRPGQRMGDTQYF	TGCGCCAGCAGGCCAGGACAGAGAATGGGGGATACGCAGTATTTT
few	15	TRBV29-1	NA	TRBJ2-3	CSVEDPGGSTDTQYF	TGCAGCGTTGAAGATCCTGGCGGTAGCACAGATACGCAGTATTTT
NA	16	TRBV7-6	NA	TRBJ2-2	CASSSYPGGRAGELFF	TGTGCCAGCAGCTCCTACCCTGGGGGCAGAGCCGGGGAGCTGTTTTTT
NA	13	TRBV20-1	NA	TRBJ1-1	CSAARGSNTEAFF	TGCAGTGCCGCCCGGGGGTCGAACACTGAAGCTTTCTTT
many	13	TRBV5-1	NA	TRBJ2-7	CASSEDETYEQYF	TGCGCCAGCAGCGAGGACGAGACCTACGAGCAGTACTTC
few	14	TRBV4-1	TRBD1	TRBJ2-5	CASSTGQGGETQYF	TGCGCCAGCAGCACCGGACAGGGGGGGGAGACCCAGTACTTC
NA	15	TRBV4-2	NA	TRBJ2-7	CASSQEGDGTYEQYF	TGTGCCAGCAGCCAAGAAGGAGACGGAACCTACGAGCAGTACTTC
NA	15	TRBV14	NA	TRBJ2-7	CASSQDSAPRDEQYF	TGTGCCAGCAGCCAAGATTCGGCACCGCGGGACGAGCAGTACTTC
few	17	TRBV29-1	TRBD1	TRBJ2-3	CSVERDSTGRITDTQYF	TGCAGCGTTGAACGGGACAGTACTGGTAGAATCACAGATACGCAGTATTTT
NA	14	TRBV29-1	NA	TRBJ2-3	CSVFSPPKGDTQYF	TGCAGCGTTTTTAGCCCACCGAAGGGTGATACGCAGTATTTT
many	15	TRBV7-2	NA	TRBJ1-3	CASSLEGLSGNTIYF	TGTGCCAGCAGCTTAGAAGGGCTCTCTGGAAACACCATATATTTT
NA	14	TRBV12-5	TRBD2	TRBJ2-1	CASALSGGNNEQFF	TGTGCTAGTGCCCTAAGCGGGGGAAACAATGAGCAGTTCTTC
few	16	TRBV7-2	TRBD1	TRBJ1-3	CASSLQGGTTGNTIYF	TGTGCCAGCAGCTTACAGGGGGGCACCACCGGAAACACCATATATTTT